This is a list of T cell receptor beta chains from one sample in a study of TIL therapy for anti-PD-1-resistant metastatic lung cancer. Data came from immunoSEQ multiplex PCR; TCRdb stores just in-frame clones and leaves some out. The sample consists of approximately 23,000 clones, about 63% of them appearing once. The material was tumor tissue, obtained at baseline. The receptor source for this set is a woman aged 30 to 85 with non-small cell lung cancer. Each CDR3 is given with its conserved first and last residue. D genes are given only for firm matches. Clone size appears in some rows only: once, few, many, or a class for an expanded clone.

TRBJ1-2,NA,13,TRBV29-1,NA,CSVGGGPNYGYTF,TGCAGCGTTGGGGGAGGACCTAACTATGGCTACACCTTC
TRBJ2-5,NA,15,TRBV7-9,TRBD1,CASSPRDSEVETQYF,TGTGCCAGCAGCCCCCGGGACAGCGAGGTGGAGACCCAGTACTTC
TRBJ2-2,NA,14,TRBV5-4,TRBD2,CASSLAREAGELFF,TGTGCCAGCAGCTTGGCCCGGGAGGCCGGGGAGCTGTTTTTT
TRBJ2-5,NA,14,TRBV5-6,NA,CASSLAAGKKTQYF,TGTGCCAGCAGCTTGGCCGCAGGTAAAAAGACCCAGTACTTC
TRBJ2-6,NA,18,TRBV7-9,TRBD2,CASSLFSGRVSGANVLTF,TGTGCCAGCAGCTTATTTTCCGGGAGGGTTTCTGGGGCCAACGTCCTGACTTTC
TRBJ1-2,once,13,TRBV6-5,NA,CASSSDPKRGYTF,TGTGCCAGCAGTTCGGACCCTAAAAGGGGCTACACCTTC
TRBJ1-6,medium-sized,15,TRBV30,NA,CAWSAFTGFVSPLHF,TGTGCCTGGAGTGCCTTTACAGGGTTTGTCTCACCCCTCCACTTT
TRBJ2-7,NA,13,TRBV7-9,NA,CASSQTKNYEQYF,TGTGCCAGCAGCCAAACGAAAAACTACGAGCAGTACTTC
TRBJ1-1,NA,16,TRBV10-3,TRBD1,CAIRPGQGEANTEAFF,TGTGCCATCAGGCCGGGACAGGGGGAGGCGAACACTGAAGCTTTCTTT
TRBJ1-5,few,14,TRBV19,NA,CASSLQGNNQPQHF,TGTGCCAGTAGTTTACAGGGAAACAATCAGCCCCAGCATTTT
TRBJ2-2,NA,15,TRBV5-4,NA,CASSFPLANTGELFF,TGTGCCAGCAGCTTCCCCTTGGCGAACACCGGGGAGCTGTTTTTT
TRBJ2-3,NA,13,TRBV30,NA,CAWSIGEADTQYF,TGTGCCTGGTCAATCGGGGAGGCAGATACGCAGTATTTT
TRBJ2-2,medium-sized,14,TRBV11-3,NA,CASSLGGIAGELFF,TGTGCCAGCAGCTTAGGTGGGATCGCCGGGGAGCTGTTTTTT
TRBJ1-1,NA,14,TRBV28,TRBD1,CASSLGQAKNEAFF,TGTGCCAGCAGTTTGGGACAGGCCAAAAATGAAGCTTTCTTT
TRBJ1-2,few,13,TRBV6-1,TRBD1,CASRGTANYGYTF,TGTGCCAGCAGGGGGACAGCTAACTATGGCTACACCTTC
TRBJ2-1,NA,14,TRBV5-1,NA,CASSLFQADNEQFF,TGCGCCAGCAGCTTGTTCCAGGCCGACAATGAGCAGTTCTTC
TRBJ2-7,few,11,TRBV29-1,NA,CSAEFTYEQYF,TGCAGCGCCGAGTTTACTTACGAGCAGTACTTC
TRBJ2-5,NA,14,TRBV9,NA,CASSVGGVQETQYF,TGTGCCAGCAGCGTAGGGGGTGTACAAGAGACCCAGTACTTC
TRBJ1-4,NA,14,TRBV15,TRBD1,CATSPTGVGEKLFF,TGTGCCACCAGCCCTACAGGGGTCGGAGAAAAACTGTTTTTT
TRBJ2-5,NA,15,TRBV19,NA,CASSISTGNQETQYF,TGTGCCAGTAGTATCAGTACAGGGAACCAAGAGACCCAGTACTTC
TRBJ2-1,NA,12,TRBV10-3,NA,CAISDNSNEQFF,TGTGCCATCAGTGATAACTCCAATGAGCAGTTCTTC
TRBJ2-7,few,16,TRBV5-5,TRBD2,CASSLGVGLAGNEQYF,TGTGCCAGCAGCTTGGGGGTCGGACTAGCGGGGAACGAGCAGTACTTC
TRBJ1-2,NA,13,TRBV4-1,NA,CASSQPIGDGYTF,TGCGCCAGCAGCCAACCCATAGGAGATGGCTACACCTTC
TRBJ1-4,once,17,TRBV5-4,TRBD1,CASSFGPGTGGEEKLFF,TGTGCCAGCAGCTTTGGCCCCGGGACAGGGGGCGAGGAAAAACTGTTTTTT
TRBJ1-4,NA,14,TRBV7-9,TRBD1,CASSLTGGNEKLFF,TGTGCCAGCAGCTTAACAGGGGGGAATGAAAAACTGTTTTTT
TRBJ2-1,NA,14,TRBV5-1,TRBD2,CASSTVQREYEQFF,TGCGCCAGCAGCACCGTCCAGCGGGAGTATGAGCAGTTCTTC
TRBJ2-5,NA,15,TRBV6-1,TRBD1,CASSGTGLTRETQYF,TGTGCCAGCAGTGGGACAGGCCTAACAAGGGAGACCCAGTACTTC
TRBJ1-3,NA,15,TRBV30,NA,CAWSLAGSSGNTIYF,TGTGCCTGGAGTCTTGCGGGTAGCTCTGGAAACACCATATATTTT
TRBJ2-7,NA,15,TRBV5-1,TRBD2,CASSYRLAGVNEQYF,TGCGCCAGCAGCTACCGACTAGCGGGAGTTAACGAGCAGTACTTC
TRBJ2-1,once,15,TRBV2,TRBD2,CASSAGTSIYNEQFF,TGTGCCAGCAGTGCCGGGACTAGCATTTACAATGAGCAGTTCTTC
TRBJ2-7,NA,14,TRBV5-4,NA,CASSLEVGTYEQYF,TGTGCCAGCAGCTTGGAGGTAGGCACCTACGAGCAGTACTTC
TRBJ2-7,NA,14,TRBV11-2,NA,CASSLDRATYEQYF,TGTGCCAGCAGCTTAGACAGGGCCACCTACGAGCAGTACTTC
TRBJ2-7,few,15,TRBV16,NA,CASSQFAGQAYEQYF,TGTGCCAGCAGCCAATTTGCAGGGCAAGCCTACGAGCAGTACTTC
TRBJ2-7,few,16,TRBV5-1,NA,CASSLPPHGGRQEQYF,TGCGCCAGCAGCTTACCCCCACACGGGGGGCGTCAAGAGCAGTACTTC
TRBJ1-5,NA,15,TRBV4-1,NA,CASSQEREGNQPQHF,TGCGCCAGCAGCCAAGAACGGGAAGGCAATCAGCCCCAGCATTTT
TRBJ2-1,NA,16,TRBV12-5,TRBD1,CASGLPGTGGFNEQFF,TGTGCTAGTGGTTTGCCCGGGACAGGGGGTTTCAATGAGCAGTTCTTC
TRBJ1-1,NA,11,TRBV20-1,NA,CSFPGTTEAFF,TGCAGCTTCCCAGGGACCACTGAAGCTTTCTTT
TRBJ2-7,NA,12,TRBV29-1,TRBD1,CSVAPGGHEQYF,TGCAGCGTAGCGCCAGGGGGTCACGAGCAGTACTTC
TRBJ2-3,few,14,TRBV19,NA,CASSLGLGTDTQYF,TGTGCCAGTAGTTTGGGCTTAGGCACAGATACGCAGTATTTT
TRBJ1-2,medium-sized,12,TRBV2,NA,CASSTGGYGYTF,TGTGCCAGCAGCACGGGGGGCTATGGCTACACCTTC
TRBJ2-7,NA,14,TRBV6-6,TRBD2,CASSQGLAINEQYF,TGTGCCAGCAGCCAGGGACTAGCTATAAACGAGCAGTACTTC
TRBJ2-7,NA,15,TRBV27,NA,CASSFEGGAGYEQYF,TGTGCCAGCAGTTTCGAAGGGGGCGCGGGGTACGAGCAGTACTTC
TRBJ1-1,NA,13,TRBV6-6,NA,CASRYMERAEAFF,TGTGCCAGCAGGTACATGGAAAGGGCTGAAGCTTTCTTT
TRBJ2-3,few,13,TRBV7-9,NA,CASSFGSTDTQYF,TGTGCCAGCAGCTTCGGAAGCACAGATACGCAGTATTTT
TRBJ1-2,NA,13,TRBV6-1,TRBD1,CARGGQSDGGYTF,TGTGCCAGAGGGGGACAGAGTGATGGGGGCTACACCTTC
TRBJ2-2,NA,14,TRBV6-6,NA,CASSPTRGTGELFF,TGTGCCAGCAGTCCAACCCGAGGGACCGGGGAGCTGTTTTTT
TRBJ2-3,NA,15,TRBV19,NA,CASCMGAGPTDTQYF,TGTGCCAGTTGCATGGGCGCGGGACCAACAGATACGCAGTATTTT
TRBJ2-5,NA,16,TRBV5-4,TRBD2,CASSAGGGGGIETQYF,TGTGCCAGCAGCGCCGGTGGGGGGGGAGGTATCGAGACCCAGTACTTC
TRBJ2-3,NA,13,TRBV5-1,NA,CASSSGSTDTQYF,TGCGCCAGCAGCTCCGGGAGCACAGATACGCAGTATTTT
TRBJ2-3,NA,16,TRBV15,TRBD2,CATSRAGLAVTDTQYF,TGTGCCACCAGCAGAGCAGGTCTAGCGGTCACAGATACGCAGTATTTT
TRBJ1-1,NA,13,TRBV10-3,NA,CAISAGPSTEAFF,TGTGCCATCAGTGCTGGGCCTAGCACTGAAGCTTTCTTT
TRBJ1-2,NA,11,TRBV20-1,NA,CSARKGNGYTF,TGCAGTGCTAGAAAAGGAAACGGCTACACCTTC